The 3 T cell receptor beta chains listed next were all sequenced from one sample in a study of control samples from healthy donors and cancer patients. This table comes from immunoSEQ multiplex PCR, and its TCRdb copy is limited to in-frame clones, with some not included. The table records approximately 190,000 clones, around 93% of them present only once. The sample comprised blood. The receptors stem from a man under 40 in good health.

CDR3 in amino acids: CASSLDRGRLETQYF. Here the CDR3 DNA reads TGCGCCAGCAGCTTGGACAGGGGGCGCCTGGAGACCCAGTACTTC. The J gene is TRBJ2-5, the V gene TRBV5-1, with TRBD1 matching 9 bases. The CDR3 totals 15 residues. Germline CDR1 SGHRS, CDR2 YFSETQ. The J segment lost 5 bases and the V segment lost 0 bases, leaving 5 bases of the junction unmatched.

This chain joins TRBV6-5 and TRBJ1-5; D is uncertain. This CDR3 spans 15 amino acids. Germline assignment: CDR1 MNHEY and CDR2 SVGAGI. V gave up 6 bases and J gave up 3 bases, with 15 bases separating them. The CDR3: CASRTYAAPNQPQHF. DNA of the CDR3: TGTGCCAGCAGGACCTATGCAGCACCCAATCAGCCCCAGCATTTT.

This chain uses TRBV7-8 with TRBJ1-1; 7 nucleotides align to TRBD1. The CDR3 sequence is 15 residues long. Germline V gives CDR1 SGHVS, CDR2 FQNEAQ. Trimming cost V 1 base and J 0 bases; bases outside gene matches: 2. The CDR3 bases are TGTGCCAGCAGCTTAGACGACAGGGTGAACACTGAAGCTTTCTTT. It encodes CASSLDDRVNTEAFF.